The rows below give T cell receptor beta chains drawn from one sample of a study of blood T cell repertoires in COVID-19. Assay: immunoSEQ multiplex PCR; the TCRdb copy retains only in-frame clones and omits some. The sample consists of 41,000 or so clones, around nine tenths of them appearing once. The source material was peripheral blood. Receptors originate from a man in his fifties or sixties with acute or convalescent COVID-19. CDR3s include the opening cysteine and the closing phenylalanine or tryptophan. The D gene is left open where the match is weak. Clone size is not always given. Where it is, it says once, few, many or a class for expanded clones.

-	TRBV11-2	TRBJ2-1	-	CASSIGQTANEQFF	TGTGCCAGCAGCATCGGACAGACAGCCAATGAGCAGTTCTTC
TRBD1	TRBV12-5	TRBJ1-6	once	CASGTGLLSYNSPLHF	TGTGCTAGTGGGACAGGGCTGCTCTCCTATAATTCACCCCTCCACTTT
-	TRBV7-2	TRBJ1-1	-	CASSPVSGRGTEAFF	TGTGCCAGCAGCCCAGTGTCCGGAAGGGGCACTGAAGCTTTCTTT
-	TRBV3-1/TRBV3-2	TRBJ1-1	-	CASSQDIGYTEAFF	TGTGCCAGCAGCCAAGATATCGGGTACACTGAAGCTTTCTTT
TRBD1	TRBV6-6	TRBJ2-7	-	CASSQNRGPYEQYF	TGTGCCAGCAGTCAGAACAGGGGCCCCTACGAGCAGTACTTC
TRBD2	TRBV5-1	TRBJ2-1	-	CASSLEASGGAGEQFF	TGCGCCAGCAGCTTGGAGGCTAGCGGGGGGGCAGGTGAGCAGTTCTTC
-	TRBV5-1	TRBJ2-2	-	CASSPGTATGSCFF	-
-	TRBV3-1/TRBV3-2	TRBJ1-1	-	CASSPGSRAAFF	TGTGCCAGCAGCCCAGGATCCCGAGCCGCTTTCTTT
-	TRBV5-6	TRBJ1-6	-	CASSLEGSGDSPLHF	TGTGCCAGCAGCTTGGAGGGGTCTGGGGATTCACCCCTCCACTTT
TRBD1	TRBV16	TRBJ2-7	-	CASSQAIRAKGTGDHEQYF	TGTGCCAGCAGCCAAGCAATTAGGGCCAAAGGGACAGGTGACCACGAGCAGTACTTC
-	TRBV11-2	TRBJ1-3	-	CASSRRDGNTIYF	TGTGCCAGCAGCCGCCGGGATGGAAACACCATATATTTT
-	TRBV18	TRBJ2-1	-	CASSPGSEQFF	TGTGCCAGCTCACCAGGGAGTGAGCAGTTCTTC
-	TRBV29-1	TRBJ1-1	-	CSVEGVEGRSEAFF	TGCAGCGTTGAAGGGGTAGAGGGAAGGAGTGAAGCTTTCTTT
-	TRBV6-5	TRBJ1-2	-	CASSYLRGDGYTF	TGTGCCAGCAGTTACCTGCGGGGGGATGGCTACACCTTC
-	TRBV13	TRBJ2-2	-	CASSRTTPGELFF	TGTGCCAGCAGCAGGACAACCCCCGGGGAGCTGTTTTTT
TRBD1	TRBV10-2	TRBJ2-7	-	CASSDGTGYEQYF	TGCGCCAGCAGTGACGGGACAGGCTACGAGCAGTACTTC
TRBD2	TRBV18	TRBJ2-1	-	CASSRRTSGRYYNEQFF	TGTGCCAGCTCCCGAAGGACTAGCGGGCGGTACTACAATGAGCAGTTCTTC
TRBD2	TRBV5-1	TRBJ2-6	-	CASSPSTQGGAGVANVLTF	TGCGCCAGCAGCCCCTCAACTCAAGGAGGAGCGGGGGTAGCCAACGTCCTGACTTTC
TRBD1	TRBV5-6	TRBJ1-4	-	CASRARDRVIGKLFF	TGTGCCAGCAGGGCCCGGGACAGAGTAATTGGAAAACTGTTTTTT
TRBD1	TRBV7-2	TRBJ1-4	-	CASSLAVFVGQSNEKLFF	TGTGCCAGCAGCTTAGCGGTTTTTGTGGGACAGAGTAATGAAAAACTGTTTTTT
TRBD1	TRBV5-4	TRBJ1-2	-	CASSRTGTYGYTF	TGTGCCAGCAGCCGGACAGGGACCTATGGCTACACCTTC
TRBD2	TRBV9	TRBJ2-1	few	CASSPPGTSGNEQFF	TGTGCCAGCAGCCCTCCCGGGACTAGCGGCAATGAGCAGTTCTTC
-	TRBV25-1	TRBJ2-3	-	CASSEFETGEGDTQYF	TGTGCCAGCAGTGAATTTGAGACAGGGGAGGGAGATACGCAGTATTTT
-	TRBV30	TRBJ1-6	-	CAWRHLEDSSALHF	TGTGCCTGGAGACATTTGGAGGATTCTTCGGCCCTCCACTTT
-	TRBV30	TRBJ1-1	-	CAWSEYTGRATEAFF	TGTGCCTGGAGTGAATATACAGGGAGAGCCACTGAAGCTTTCTTT
-	TRBV5-1	TRBJ1-1	-	CASSPAGREGTEAFF	TGCGCCAGCAGCCCCGCGGGCAGGGAGGGGACTGAAGCTTTCTTT
TRBD2	TRBV9	TRBJ2-1	-	CASSVSMTSGGSEQFF	TGTGCCAGCAGCGTGTCGATGACTAGCGGGGGCTCCGAGCAGTTCTTC
-	TRBV18	TRBJ1-1	-	CASSPPLAGTEAFF	TGTGCCAGCTCACCGCCCTTGGCAGGGACTGAAGCTTTCTTT
-	TRBV27	TRBJ1-5	-	CASSSQGPRQPQHF	TGTGCCAGCAGTTCACAGGGCCCCCGGCAGCCCCAGCATTTT
TRBD1	TRBV6-5	TRBJ1-1	medium-sized	CATRGQVRTEAFF	TGTGCCACCAGGGGGCAGGTAAGGACTGAAGCTTTCTTT
TRBD2	TRBV6-2/TRBV6-3	TRBJ2-3	few	CASSYSIRRLAATDTQYF	TGTGCCAGCAGTTACTCGATTCGGCGGCTAGCGGCCACAGATACGCAGTATTTT